A selection of T cell receptor beta chains follows, all from one sample in a study of shared clonotypes between healthy human individuals. The table came from immunoSEQ multiplex PCR; TCRdb's copy has only in-frame clones and leaves some out. This table has about 2,100,000 clones, about 92% appearing once. Sequencing input: naive CD8+ T cells from PBMCs. These receptors were obtained from a man between 18 and 29 years old in good health. Some clones in this sample may be carry-over from other donors' samples. CDR3s include the opening cysteine and the closing phenylalanine or tryptophan. Fields, in order: V gene, J gene, CDR3 length, D gene, clone size, CDR3 DNA, CDR3 protein. The D gene is left open where the match is weak. Rows give clone size only sometimes, using once, few, many, or a class for an expanded clone.

v_gene: TRBV19; j_gene: TRBJ2-7; len: 16; d_gene: NA; abundance: NA; CDR3nt: TGTGCCAGTAGTCTACGGGCAGGGGTGGCGACCTACGAGCAGTACTTC; CDR3aa: CASSLRAGVATYEQYF
v_gene: TRBV4-3; j_gene: TRBJ2-7; len: 17; d_gene: TRBD2; abundance: NA; CDR3nt: TGCGCCAGCAGCCAGTGGGCGGGGACTAGCGAACACTACGAGCAGTACTTC; CDR3aa: CASSQWAGTSEHYEQYF
v_gene: TRBV14; j_gene: TRBJ2-7; len: 18; d_gene: TRBD2; abundance: NA; CDR3nt: TGTGCCAGCAGCCAGCACCGCGGAGCGGGGGGGCCGGATTACGAGCAGTACTTC; CDR3aa: CASSQHRGAGGPDYEQYF
v_gene: TRBV5-6; j_gene: TRBJ2-7; len: 15; d_gene: NA; abundance: NA; CDR3nt: TGTGCCAGCAGCTTCGGGACGGAATTCTCCTACGAGCAGTACTTC; CDR3aa: CASSFGTEFSYEQYF
v_gene: TRBV7-3; j_gene: TRBJ1-1; len: 19; d_gene: NA; abundance: NA; CDR3nt: TGTGCCAGCAGCTCATCATCGGTTGCAGGGGTTTGGATGAACACTGAAGCTTTCTTT; CDR3aa: CASSSSSVAGVWMNTEAFF
v_gene: TRBV7-8; j_gene: TRBJ2-3; len: 15; d_gene: TRBD1; abundance: NA; CDR3nt: TGTGCCAGCAGCTCAACAGGGGACGCATTTAATACGCAGTATTTT; CDR3aa: CASSSTGDAFNTQYF
v_gene: TRBV4-1; j_gene: TRBJ1-5; len: 13; d_gene: NA; abundance: NA; CDR3nt: TGCGCCAGCAGCCAAGATAACAATCAGCCCCAGCATTTT; CDR3aa: CASSQDNNQPQHF
v_gene: TRBV4-3; j_gene: TRBJ1-2; len: 14; d_gene: NA; abundance: NA; CDR3nt: TGCGCCAGCAGCCAAAGAGGGGTTAACTATGGCTACACCTTC; CDR3aa: CASSQRGVNYGYTF
v_gene: TRBV28; j_gene: TRBJ1-5; len: 14; d_gene: NA; abundance: NA; CDR3nt: TGTGCCAGCAGTTTTGTCCGGGGTGATCGGCCCCAGCATTTT; CDR3aa: CASSFVRGDRPQHF
v_gene: TRBV4-1; j_gene: TRBJ1-1; len: 13; d_gene: NA; abundance: NA; CDR3nt: TGCGCCAGCAGCCAGCGGGTGCGAGGGGTGGCTTTCTTT; CDR3aa: CASSQRVRGVAFF
v_gene: TRBV5-1; j_gene: TRBJ2-3; len: 12; d_gene: NA; abundance: NA; CDR3nt: TGCGCCAGCAGACAAACTTCGGGGCCACAGTATTTT; CDR3aa: CASRQTSGPQYF
v_gene: TRBV13; j_gene: TRBJ1-1; len: 15; d_gene: TRBD1; abundance: NA; CDR3nt: TGTGCCAGCAGCCACGGACAGGGAAGTGGCACTGAAGCTTTCTTT; CDR3aa: CASSHGQGSGTEAFF
v_gene: TRBV7-2; j_gene: TRBJ2-7; len: 15; d_gene: TRBD1; abundance: NA; CDR3nt: TGTGCCAGCAGCCTCAGGGGACAGGGGAGCTACGAGCAGTACTTC; CDR3aa: CASSLRGQGSYEQYF
v_gene: TRBV27; j_gene: TRBJ2-6; len: 17; d_gene: NA; abundance: NA; CDR3nt: TGTGCCAGCAGTTTACGGGGGGCGTCTGCTGGGGCCAACGTCCTGACTTTC; CDR3aa: CASSLRGASAGANVLTF
v_gene: TRBV5-1; j_gene: TRBJ2-1; len: 16; d_gene: NA; abundance: NA; CDR3nt: TGCGCCAGCAGCTTTAAGTCAGGGATTCCCTACAATGAGCAGTTCTTC; CDR3aa: CASSFKSGIPYNEQFF
v_gene: TRBV6-5; j_gene: TRBJ1-5; len: 14; d_gene: NA; abundance: NA; CDR3nt: TGTGCCAGCAGTTTAAAAATCGATAGTCAGCCCCAGCATTTT; CDR3aa: CASSLKIDSQPQHF
v_gene: TRBV27; j_gene: TRBJ1-1; len: 13; d_gene: NA; abundance: NA; CDR3nt: TGTGCCAGCAGTTTATCGGGGGCCACTGAAGCTTTCTTT; CDR3aa: CASSLSGATEAFF
v_gene: TRBV9; j_gene: TRBJ1-1; len: 16; d_gene: TRBD1; abundance: NA; CDR3nt: TGTGCCAGCAGCGTCGGGACAGGGTGGTCGGACACTGAAGCTTTCTTT; CDR3aa: CASSVGTGWSDTEAFF
v_gene: TRBV7-9; j_gene: TRBJ1-1; len: 16; d_gene: TRBD1; abundance: NA; CDR3nt: TGTGCCAGCAGCTTAACAATGGGACAGGGGGTTGCTGAAGCTTTCTTT; CDR3aa: CASSLTMGQGVAEAFF
v_gene: TRBV12-5; j_gene: TRBJ2-1; len: 13; d_gene: TRBD2; abundance: NA; CDR3nt: TGTGCTAGTGGTTGGGGACTAACGAATGAGCAGTTCTTC; CDR3aa: CASGWGLTNEQFF
v_gene: TRBV28; j_gene: TRBJ2-7; len: 13; d_gene: NA; abundance: NA; CDR3nt: TGTGCCAGCAGTCCCAGTGACGGTAATGAGCAGTACTTC; CDR3aa: CASSPSDGNEQYF
v_gene: TRBV5-6; j_gene: TRBJ2-3; len: 15; d_gene: TRBD2; abundance: once; CDR3nt: TGTGCCAGCAGCCCGGCGGCGGGAGGGGGGGATACGCAGTATTTT; CDR3aa: CASSPAAGGGDTQYF
v_gene: TRBV29-1; j_gene: TRBJ2-1; len: 17; d_gene: NA; abundance: NA; CDR3nt: TGCAGCGTTGAAGGCCGGCGGCGCGAGAACTACTACAATGAGCAGTTCTTC; CDR3aa: CSVEGRRRENYYNEQFF
v_gene: TRBV7-9; j_gene: TRBJ2-2; len: 13; d_gene: NA; abundance: NA; CDR3nt: TGTGCCAGCAGCCAGGGGGGGATGCAGGAGCTGTTTTTT; CDR3aa: CASSQGGMQELFF
v_gene: TRBV5-1; j_gene: TRBJ2-2; len: 15; d_gene: NA; abundance: NA; CDR3nt: TGCGCCAGCAGCCTGGATCACGCGAACACCGGGGAGCTGTTTTTT; CDR3aa: CASSLDHANTGELFF
v_gene: TRBV9; j_gene: TRBJ1-1; len: 15; d_gene: NA; abundance: NA; CDR3nt: TGTGCCAGCAGCTTCGACGGGACCCGTGGCACTGAAGCTTTCTTT; CDR3aa: CASSFDGTRGTEAFF
v_gene: TRBV19; j_gene: TRBJ2-1; len: 14; d_gene: TRBD2; abundance: NA; CDR3nt: TGTGCCAGTAACGGGCTAGCGGGCCCCAATGAGCAGTTCTTC; CDR3aa: CASNGLAGPNEQFF
v_gene: TRBV5-1; j_gene: TRBJ2-1; len: 17; d_gene: TRBD2; abundance: once; CDR3nt: TGCGCCAGCAGCTTGAATGTGGTAGCGGGAGGTACCAATGAGCAGTTCTTC; CDR3aa: CASSLNVVAGGTNEQFF
v_gene: TRBV27; j_gene: TRBJ2-3; len: 17; d_gene: NA; abundance: NA; CDR3nt: TGTGCCAGCAGACTATCGACCGGGGCAAGTAGCACAGATACGCAGTATTTT; CDR3aa: CASRLSTGASSTDTQYF
v_gene: TRBV10-3; j_gene: TRBJ1-2; len: 15; d_gene: NA; abundance: NA; CDR3nt: TGTGCCATCAGCGCAGGCTCGACGACTAACTATGGCTACACCTTC; CDR3aa: CAISAGSTTNYGYTF
v_gene: TRBV19; j_gene: TRBJ1-1; len: 15; d_gene: NA; abundance: NA; CDR3nt: TGTGCCAGTAGTCCCCAGACAAAATATCATGCTGAAGCTTTCTTT; CDR3aa: CASSPQTKYHAEAFF
v_gene: TRBV9; j_gene: TRBJ2-1; len: 15; d_gene: NA; abundance: NA; CDR3nt: TGTGCCAGCAGCGTCGCGGTCAGTGGGGGCAATGAGCAGTTCTTC; CDR3aa: CASSVAVSGGNEQFF
v_gene: TRBV25-1; j_gene: TRBJ2-7; len: 11; d_gene: NA; abundance: NA; CDR3nt: TGTGCCAGCGGACAGTCCTACGAGCAGTACTTC; CDR3aa: CASGQSYEQYF
v_gene: TRBV4-3; j_gene: TRBJ1-1; len: 15; d_gene: TRBD1; abundance: NA; CDR3nt: TGCGCCAGCAGCCAGCAGGGGGGGCCGTACACTGAAGCTTTCTTT; CDR3aa: CASSQQGGPYTEAFF
v_gene: TRBV6-5; j_gene: TRBJ2-5; len: 11; d_gene: NA; abundance: NA; CDR3nt: TGTGCCAGCAGTTACAAAGAGACCCAGTACTTC; CDR3aa: CASSYKETQYF
v_gene: TRBV6-5; j_gene: TRBJ2-1; len: 13; d_gene: NA; abundance: NA; CDR3nt: TGTGCCAGCAGTTACTACCCACACGATGAGCAGTTCTTC; CDR3aa: CASSYYPHDEQFF